Included here is one T cell receptor (beta chain) sequence, with context. Its specificity is unknown. The sample carries other DNA sequences with the same CDR3. The record originates from a study of shared clonotypes between healthy human individuals. TCRdb's copy holds only in-frame clones and misses some; the assay was immunoSEQ multiplex PCR. The sample has over a million clones; around 95% are singletons. Donors were Caucasian adults residing in Nashville, Tennessee, USA. The CDR3 runs to 14 residues. The V segment lost 3 bases and the J segment 3 bases; nucleotides outside the gene matches: 1. Germline V lookup: CDR1 SGHRS, CDR2 YFSETQ. General study findings and limits: Tissues were not sampled, only blood, and their repertoires likely differ. Naive subsets generally had larger estimated richness than memory subsets.

The rearrangement uses TRBV5-1 and TRBJ2-7, with TRBD2 matching 12 bases. The receptor was derived from a man younger than 40 in good health. Sequences were obtained from naive CD4+ T cells sorted from blood. Subset given: CD45RA+ positively selected. CDR3 amino acids: CASSWTSGNYEQYF. The CDR3 DNA reads as TGCGCCAGCAGCTGGACTAGCGGGAACTACGAGCAGTACTTC.